The 32 T cell receptor beta chains reported below all come from one sample, sequenced in a study of cytomegalovirus exposure and HLA in healthy donors. The PCR was carried out with 60 Vbeta primers and 13 Jbeta primers. The table came from immunoSEQ multiplex PCR; TCRdb's copy has only in-frame clones and leaves some out. The table shows some 87,000 clones, with under 85% occurring only once. The material sequenced was PBMCs. Every receptor here comes from a woman aged 40-49 years in good health and CMV-seropositive.

The V gene is TRBV5-1, the J gene TRBJ1-6; 8 bases are a match to TRBD1. Trimming removed 4 bases from V and 6 bases from J; junction bases left unmatched: 9. Germline V CDR1 and CDR2: SGHRS, YFSETQ. The CDR3 is 16 residues long. The CDR3 is CASSLTTGVRNSPLHF. Here the CDR3 DNA reads TGCGCCAGCAGCCTGACGACAGGGGTACGTAATTCACCCCTCCACTTT.

This chain connects TRBV6-1 to TRBJ2-7; D unclear. This CDR3 is 13 amino acids long. Germline CDR1 is MNHNS and CDR2 is SASEGT. The V end was cut by 2 bases, the J end by 0 bases, with 5 bases between. The CDR3 region is CASSESVSYEQYF. The CDR3 bases are TGTGCCAGCAGTGAATCGGTCTCCTACGAGCAGTACTTC.

The chain joins TRBV14 to TRBJ1-1; no definite D call. The length of the CDR3 is 13 residues. CDR1 and CDR2 from the germline V gene are SGHDN and FVKESK. V lost 1 base to trimming and J lost 4 bases, with 7 bases between them. The CDR3 nucleotides are TGTGCCAGCAGCCAAGGCAGGATCACTGAAGCTTTCTTT. Encoded protein: CASSQGRITEAFF.

This chain links TRBV10-3 with TRBJ2-3; 7 bases map to TRBD1. CDR3 length equals 15 residues. The V and J ends lost 0 bases and 1 base, in that order; junction bases with no gene match: 1. From germline, CDR1 is ENHRY and CDR2 SYGVKD. In DNA, the CDR3 is TGTGCCATCAGTGAGTCAGGGACAGGCACAGATACGCAGTATTTT. Amino acids: CAISESGTGTDTQYF.

The CDR3 spells CASGGGLYGYTF. The CDR3 DNA reads TGTGCCAGCGGCGGGGGACTTTATGGCTACACCTTC. The gene calls are TRBV9 and TRBJ1-2, with a possible D match to TRBD1 (5 bases). Germline CDR1 reads SGDLS; CDR2 reads YYNGEE. V was trimmed by 7 bases and J by 5 bases, leaving 12 bases between them. This CDR3 contains 12 residues.

The chain joins TRBV30 to TRBJ1-2, with D perhaps TRBD1 (6 bases). The CDR3 is 16 amino acids. V was shortened by 0 bases and J by 4 bases, with 18 bases between the two germline ends. Germline CDR1 is GTSNPN and CDR2 is SVGIG (reference sequence). For the CDR3, the DNA is TGTGCCTGGAGTGTACGGGGGGCCGGGGATGGCTATGGCTACACCTTC. It is translated as CAWSVRGAGDGYGYTF.

This clone was counted a few times. The V call is TRBV5-1, the J call TRBJ2-5; D not resolved. V was trimmed by 1 base and J by 5 bases, leaving 9 bases between them. The CDR3 contains 13 residues. Per the germline V gene, CDR1 is SGHRS and CDR2 is YFSETQ. The CDR3 loop reads CASSLNGPETQYF. CDR3 coding DNA: TGCGCCAGCAGCTTGAACGGTCCCGAGACCCAGTACTTC.

This chain joins TRBV29-1 and TRBJ2-5; TRBD2 matches at 9 bases. This CDR3 is 14 amino acids long. V was clipped by 6 bases and J by 5 bases; unmatched bases: 10. Germline V gene data show CDR1 as SQVTM and CDR2 as ANQGSEA. The CDR3 coding sequence is TGCAGCGTAGTCCGCGGGACTAGCAAGGAGACCCAGTACTTC. It translates to CSVVRGTSKETQYF. Full variable domain (missing parts from reference TRBV29-1 and TRBJ2-5): SAVISQKPSRDICQRGTSLTIQCQVDSQVTMMFWYRQQPGQSLTLIATANQGSEATYESGFVIDKFPISRPNLTFSTLTVSNMSPEDSSIYLCSVVRGTSKETQYFGPGTRLLVL.

This chain links TRBV5-6 with TRBJ1-3; no reliable D call. The CDR3 is made up of 16 amino acids. The germline V gene has CDR1 SGHDT and CDR2 YYEEEE. Deletions cut 1 base from V and 0 bases from J, with 11 bases between. This CDR3 is CASSLRGTFSGNTIYF. CDR3 DNA: TGTGCCAGCAGCTTGAGAGGCACCTTCTCTGGAAACACCATATATTTT.

This rearrangement joins TRBV7-9 to TRBJ1-5; 7 positions match TRBD1. Trimming cost V 1 base and J 1 base; bases outside gene matches: 10. Germline V gives CDR1 SEHNR, CDR2 FQNEAQ (reference sequence). CDR3 length: 18 amino acids. CDR3 bases: TGTGCCAGCAGCTTAGGGGAACAGGGGAAGAGGAGCAATCAGCCCCAGCATTTT. The encoded protein is CASSLGEQGKRSNQPQHF.

This chain uses TRBV15 with TRBJ1-4; 9 bases line up with TRBD1. Germline V gives CDR1 LNHNV, CDR2 YYDKDF (reference sequence). V shed 1 base, J shed 6 bases, and the junction held 6 bases outside the gene matches. The CDR3 loop spans 16 amino acids. CDR3 sequence reads: CATSRGLGQGDEKLFF. DNA of the CDR3: TGTGCCACCAGCAGAGGATTGGGACAGGGTGATGAAAAACTGTTTTTT.

Here the CDR3 DNA reads TGTGCCAGCAGCCAAGAGGGGGGGCTGGAGGGCTACACCTTC. Amino acid sequence: CASSQEGGLEGYTF. The V gene is TRBV4-2, the J gene TRBJ1-2; D might be TRBD1 (6 bases). The CDR3 covers 14 residues. The V end lost 0 bases, the J end lost 8 bases, and 13 bases lay between the germline ends. The germline V gene has CDR1 LGHNA and CDR2 YNFKEQ.

The chain uses TRBV6-6 and TRBJ1-3; D gene ambiguous. Trimming took 2 bases from V and 2 from J, leaving 10 bases between them. CDR3 length: 15 amino acids. Per the germline V gene, CDR1 is MNHNY and CDR2 is SVGAGI (reference sequence). The DNA of the CDR3 is TGTGCCAGCAGTTACGAGGGAGTAGCTGGAAACACCATATATTTT. Its protein is CASSYEGVAGNTIYF.

V is TRBV5-1 and J is TRBJ1-1; possible D gene TRBD1, 6 bases. This CDR3 has 13 residues. Germline V gene lookup returns CDR1 SGHRS and CDR2 YFSETQ. The V end lost 4 bases, the J end lost 6 bases, and 13 bases lay between the germline ends. CDR3 sequence reads: CASSPNSGAEAFF. The CDR3 nucleotides read TGCGCCAGCAGCCCCAACTCAGGGGCTGAAGCTTTCTTT.

The V call is TRBV5-4, the J call TRBJ2-3; D not certain. Germline loops: CDR1 SGHNT, CDR2 YYREEE (reference sequence). Trimming shortened V by 4 bases and J by 3 bases, and 12 bases separated the two germline ends. This CDR3 contains 14 residues. For the CDR3, the DNA is TGTGCCAGCAGCACCTCGCTAGGAACAGATACGCAGTATTTT. It encodes CASSTSLGTDTQYF. The full variable domain, rest sourced from reference TRBV5-4 and TRBJ2-3, is ETGVTQSPTHLIKTRGQQVTLRCSSQSGHNTVSWYQQALGQGPQFIFQYYREEENGRGNFPPRFSGLQFPNYSSELNVNALELDDSALYLCASSTSLGTDTQYFGPGTRLTVL.

This clone was counted once. The CDR3 loop reads CASIGGGTDTQYF. The CDR3 DNA reads as TGTGCCAGCATTGGAGGAGGGACAGATACGCAGTATTTT. This chain links TRBV28 with TRBJ2-3, with a possible D match to TRBD2 (6 bases). V was shortened by 7 bases and J by 3 bases, with 11 bases between the two germline ends. CDR1 is MDHEN, CDR2 SYDVKM, per germline. This CDR3 is 13 amino acids long.

The chain uses TRBV6-5 and TRBJ1-3; 7 positions match TRBD1. This CDR3 contains 14 residues. The germline V gene encodes CDR1 MNHEY and CDR2 SVGAGI. The junction had 4 bases not matched to a gene; V was cut back by 7 bases and J by 1 base. The CDR3 spells CASTRGLSGNTIYF. CDR3 nucleotide sequence: TGTGCCAGCACAAGGGGGCTGTCTGGAAACACCATATATTTT.

The chain links TRBV29-1 to TRBJ2-1; tentative D call: TRBD1 (5 bases). The V gene's germline CDR1 is SQVTM and CDR2 ANQGSEA. Trimming pared 4 bases from V and 0 bases from J, leaving 10 bases between. This CDR3 is built from 14 residues. The CDR3 DNA reads TGCAGCGTTGCAGGGCTCGGCTCCTACAATGAGCAGTTCTTC. It codes for CSVAGLGSYNEQFF.

This clone was found once. The rearrangement links TRBV5-6 to TRBJ2-7, with D tentatively TRBD1 (6 bases). This CDR3 comprises 16 residues. In germline, CDR1 is SGHDT, CDR2 YYEEEE. V dropped 0 bases and J dropped 3 bases, with 16 bases sitting between them. In DNA form, the CDR3 reads TGTGCCAGCAGCTTGGGATTGACAGGAGAGGACTACGAGCAGTACTTC. This gives the protein CASSLGLTGEDYEQYF.

The chain has TRBV7-8 and TRBJ1-4; D is unclear. The CDR3 runs to 18 residues. Germline V lookup: CDR1 SGHVS, CDR2 FQNEAQ. V lost 2 bases and J 3 bases, leaving 19 bases between the germline ends. The CDR3 nucleotides are TGTGCCAGCAGCTTAACCTCAGAGTCGGCGGTTTCTAATGAAAAACTGTTTTTT. It encodes CASSLTSESAVSNEKLFF.

The V call is TRBV30, the J call TRBJ1-5, with 8 bases that match TRBD1. The CDR3 covers 14 residues. CDR1 and CDR2 from the germline V gene are GTSNPN and SVGIG (reference sequence). Unmatched junction bases numbered 3, after V lost 1 base and J lost 4 bases. The CDR3 nucleotides read TGTGCCTGGAGTGGGGGGACAGGTAATCAGCCCCAGCATTTT. It translates to CAWSGGTGNQPQHF. Supplemented by reference TRBV30 and TRBJ1-5, the full variable domain reads SQTIHQWPATLVQPVGSPLSLECTVEGTSNPNLYWYRQAAGRGLQLLFYSVGIGQISSEVPQNLSASRPQDRQFILSSKKLLLSDSGFYLCAWSGGTGNQPQHFGDGTRLSIL.

The chain links TRBV7-9 to TRBJ2-3; 7 bases are shared with TRBD1. CDR1 and CDR2 (germline): SEHNR, FQNEAQ (reference sequence). The CDR3 has 18 residues. J lost 0 bases, V lost 3 bases, and 12 bases had no gene match. The CDR3 spells CASSFNRGRDTSTDTQYF. Here the CDR3 DNA reads TGTGCCAGCAGCTTTAACAGGGGACGCGATACTAGCACAGATACGCAGTATTTT.

The CDR3 loop is CASSLVFGGTSGYTF. The CDR3 DNA reads TGTGCCAGCAGCTTGGTATTTGGAGGGACGTCAGGCTACACCTTC. The chain joins TRBV5-8 to TRBJ1-2, with D possibly being TRBD1 (5 bases). The CDR3 covers 15 residues. Trimming removed 0 bases at V and 8 bases at J, with 17 bases between. Germline CDR1 SGHTS, CDR2 YDEGEE.

The chain links TRBV29-1 to TRBJ1-3; D not certain. The V gene's germline CDR1 is SQVTM and CDR2 ANQGSEA. Trimming pared 7 bases from V and 4 bases from J, leaving 8 bases between. The length of the CDR3 is 11 residues. The DNA of the CDR3 is TGCAGCGCCGGTGAGGGAAACACCATATATTTT. It translates to CSAGEGNTIYF.

The rearrangement links TRBV7-9 to TRBJ2-1; 13 bases map to TRBD2. Germline lookup yields CDR1 SEHNR and CDR2 FQNEAQ (reference sequence). The V and J ends lost 5 bases and 7 bases, in that order; junction bases with no gene match: 5. The CDR3 has 15 residues. The CDR3 coding sequence is TGTGCCAGCAGCGGGGGGACTAGCGGGGTGAATGAGCAGTTCTTC. This codes for CASSGGTSGVNEQFF.

The CDR3 loop is CASSPGGLAGHETQYF. CDR3 DNA sequence: TGTGCCAGCAGCCCGGGCGGGCTAGCGGGGCACGAGACCCAGTACTTC. The chain carries TRBV7-9 and TRBJ2-5; 9 nucleotides match TRBD2. The CDR3 is made up of 16 amino acids. Germline CDR1 reads SEHNR; CDR2 reads FQNEAQ (reference sequence). With 5 bases clipped from V and 5 bases from J, the junction kept 12 bases outside the gene matches.

This chain links TRBV11-2 with TRBJ1-1, with 9 bases matching TRBD1. This CDR3 spans 14 amino acids. V lost 3 bases and J lost 2; bases outside the gene matches: 1. Germline values: CDR1 SGHAT, CDR2 FQNNGV. In DNA form, the CDR3 reads TGTGCCAGCAGCTTGGGACAGGGCAACACTGAAGCTTTCTTT. Translating gives CASSLGQGNTEAFF.

This clone was observed a few times. The chain couples TRBV7-8 to TRBJ1-1; TRBD1 matches at 11 bases. CDR3 length: 16 residues. Germline CDR1 is SGHVS and CDR2 is FQNEAQ. J lost 1 base, V lost 5 bases, and 6 bases had no gene match. The CDR3, as DNA: TGTGCCAGCAGCCGCCGGGACAGGGGGTCGAACACTGAAGCTTTCTTT. Translated: CASSRRDRGSNTEAFF.

The chain is built from TRBV5-1 and TRBJ1-6; TRBD1 agrees at 7 bases. Trimming cost V 1 base and J 9 bases; bases outside gene matches: 7. Germline CDR1 SGHRS, CDR2 YFSETQ. The CDR3 has 15 residues. Written as DNA, the CDR3 is TGCGCCAGCAGCTTGCGCCAGGGGGTTTCTTCACCCCTCCACTTT. Protein sequence: CASSLRQGVSSPLHF. The entire variable domain, with the rest obtained from reference TRBV5-1 and TRBJ1-6, is as follows: KAGVTQTPRYLIKTRGQQVTLSCSPISGHRSVSWYQQTPGQGLQFLFEYFSETQRNKGNFPGRFSGRQFSNSRSEMNVSTLELGDSALYLCASSLRQGVSSPLHFGNGTRLTVT.

The chain is built from TRBV9 and TRBJ1-1; D gene unclear. Trimming cost V 1 base and J 0 bases, with 4 bases left between them. Germline V lookup: CDR1 SGDLS, CDR2 YYNGEE. The CDR3 runs 13 residues. CDR3 DNA: TGTGCCAGCAGCGTAACTATGAACACTGAAGCTTTCTTT. Protein sequence: CASSVTMNTEAFF.

The genes are TRBV7-9 and TRBJ1-1; D call uncertain. V lost 0 bases, J lost 7 bases, and 12 bases lay in between. Germline assignment: CDR1 SEHNR and CDR2 FQNEAQ (reference sequence). The CDR3 has 14 residues. The CDR3 bases are TGTGCCAGCAGCTTAGCGGTAGGGAGAGGTGAAGCTTTCTTT. This encodes CASSLAVGRGEAFF.

The chain employs TRBV7-9 and TRBJ1-2; D gene ambiguous. The CDR3 contains 12 residues. Per the germline V gene, CDR1 is SEHNR and CDR2 is FQNEAQ (reference sequence). V was trimmed by 2 bases and J by 7 bases, leaving 8 bases between them. CDR3 protein: CASSLSPLGYTF. The CDR3 nucleotides are TGTGCCAGCAGCTTATCCCCCCTTGGCTACACCTTC.